This entry describes one T cell receptor beta chain. Antigen unknown. Isolated RNA was reverse transcribed in full, so expressed TCRB transcripts were sequenced. Naive, central memory and regulatory T cell samples yielded some 3.9 million reads on average. Sequencing was performed with immunoSEQ multiplex PCR; in TCRdb, only in-frame clones are kept and a portion is missing. The sample includes 640,000 or so clones, roughly 13% seen only once; the top ten take approximately 0.042%. Naive, central memory, regulatory and stem cell-like memory cells within the CD4+ compartment were sorted using CD45RO/CCR7/CD25/CD127/CD95/CD27. The data stem from a study of beta chain features in type 1 diabetes. Study-level findings and limits: For Type 1 diabetes patients, all four CD4+ subsets carried TCRB CDR3s that were moderately but significantly shorter. The similarity of naive, central memory and Treg TCRB repertoires appeared greater among patients than among healthy donors. Insertions at VDJ junctions were less frequent in type 1 diabetes patients. These patients also deleted more nucleotides at the same junctions.

CDR1 and CDR2 (germline): GTSNPN, SVGIG (reference sequence). The CDR3 length is 13 residues. Between the trimmed V and J ends, which lost 0 bases and 4 bases, there was a span of 9 bases. This sequence was found in a man aged 18 to 29 with type 1 diabetes. The sequenced sample was naive CD4+ T cells from blood. The chain recombines TRBV30 with TRBJ1-2; D is possibly TRBD1 (5 bases). This chain's CDR3 is CAWSVIRGYGYTF. DNA for the CDR3: TGTGCCTGGAGTGTAATAAGGGGCTATGGCTACACCTTC.